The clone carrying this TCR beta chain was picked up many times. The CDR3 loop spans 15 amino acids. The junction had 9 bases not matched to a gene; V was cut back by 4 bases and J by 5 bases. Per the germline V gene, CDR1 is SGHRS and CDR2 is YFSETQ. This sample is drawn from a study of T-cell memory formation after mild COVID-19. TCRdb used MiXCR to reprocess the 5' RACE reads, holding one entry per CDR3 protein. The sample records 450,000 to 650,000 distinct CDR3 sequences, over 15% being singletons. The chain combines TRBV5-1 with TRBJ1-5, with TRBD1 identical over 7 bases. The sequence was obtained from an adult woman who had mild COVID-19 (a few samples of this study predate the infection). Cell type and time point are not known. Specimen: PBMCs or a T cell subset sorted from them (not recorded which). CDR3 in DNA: TGCGCCAGCAGCCGGGACAGTCCCCAGGATCAGCCCCAGCATTTT. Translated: CASSRDSPQDQPQHF. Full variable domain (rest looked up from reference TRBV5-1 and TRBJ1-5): KAGVTQTPRYLIKTRGQQVTLSCSPISGHRSVSWYQQTPGQGLQFLFEYFSETQRNKGNFPGRFSGRQFSNSRSEMNVSTLELGDSALYLCASSRDSPQDQPQHFGDGTRLSIL.